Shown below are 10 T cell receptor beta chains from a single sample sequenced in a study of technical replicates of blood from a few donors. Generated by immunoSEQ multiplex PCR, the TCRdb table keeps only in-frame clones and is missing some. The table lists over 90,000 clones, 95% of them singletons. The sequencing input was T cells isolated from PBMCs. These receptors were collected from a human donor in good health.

In nucleotides, the CDR3 is TGCGCCAGCAGCTCAAGTCGAGTAGATACGCAGTATTTT. Amino acids: CASSSSRVDTQYF. The chain couples TRBV5-1 to TRBJ2-3; D is unclear. The CDR3 length is 13 residues. Trimming shortened V by 3 bases and J by 5 bases, and 10 bases separated the two germline ends. Germline CDR1 reads SGHRS; CDR2 reads YFSETQ.

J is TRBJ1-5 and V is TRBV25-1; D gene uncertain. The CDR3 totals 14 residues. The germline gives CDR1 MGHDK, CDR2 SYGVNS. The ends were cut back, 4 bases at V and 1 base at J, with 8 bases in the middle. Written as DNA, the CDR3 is TGTGCCAGCAGTGCGTGGCAGAGCAATCAGCCCCAGCATTTT. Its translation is CASSAWQSNQPQHF.

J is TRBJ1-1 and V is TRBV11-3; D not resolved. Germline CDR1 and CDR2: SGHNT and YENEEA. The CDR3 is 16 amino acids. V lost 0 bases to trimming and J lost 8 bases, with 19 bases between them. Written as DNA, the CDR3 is TGTGCCAGCAGCTTAGAGTCCGTAGCCGGCGGCAGAGAAGCTTTCTTT. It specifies CASSLESVAGGREAFF.

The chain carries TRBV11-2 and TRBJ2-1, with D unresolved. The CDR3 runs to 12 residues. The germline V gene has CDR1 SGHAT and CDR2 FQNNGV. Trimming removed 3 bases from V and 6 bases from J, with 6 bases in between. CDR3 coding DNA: TGTGCCAGCAGCTTCCCATTCAATGAGCAGTTCTTC. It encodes CASSFPFNEQFF.

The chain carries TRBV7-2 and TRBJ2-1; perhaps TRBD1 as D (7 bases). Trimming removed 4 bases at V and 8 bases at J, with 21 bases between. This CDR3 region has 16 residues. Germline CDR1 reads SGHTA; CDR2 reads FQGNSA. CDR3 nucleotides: TGTGCCAGCAGCTCCCAGGGGGGTTCACTGCTGGATGAGCAGTTCTTC. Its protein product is CASSSQGGSLLDEQFF.

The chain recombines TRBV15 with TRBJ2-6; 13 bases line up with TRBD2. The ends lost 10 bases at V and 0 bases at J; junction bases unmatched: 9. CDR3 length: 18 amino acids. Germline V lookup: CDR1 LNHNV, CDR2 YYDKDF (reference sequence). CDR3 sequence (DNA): TGTGCCATCAGGACTAGCGGGAGTCCCGTCTCTGGGGCCAACGTCCTGACTTTC. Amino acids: CAIRTSGSPVSGANVLTF.

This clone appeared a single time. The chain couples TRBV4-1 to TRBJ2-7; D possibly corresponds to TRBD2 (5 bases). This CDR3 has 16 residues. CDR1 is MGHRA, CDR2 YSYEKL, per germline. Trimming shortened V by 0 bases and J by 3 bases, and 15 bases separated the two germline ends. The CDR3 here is CASSQDEGSLIYEQYF. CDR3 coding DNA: TGCGCCAGCAGCCAAGATGAGGGATCCCTGATCTACGAGCAGTACTTC.

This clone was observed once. CDR3 coding DNA: TGTGCCAGCAGCCCCCAATGGAGCGGGAGTCTCGGCACCGGGGAGCTGTTTTTT. Its protein is CASSPQWSGSLGTGELFF. The chain links TRBV7-8 to TRBJ2-2; 8 nucleotides line up with TRBD2. The germline V gene encodes CDR1 SGHVS and CDR2 FQNEAQ. The CDR3 is 18 residues long. The ends lost 5 bases at V and 4 bases at J; junction bases unmatched: 15.

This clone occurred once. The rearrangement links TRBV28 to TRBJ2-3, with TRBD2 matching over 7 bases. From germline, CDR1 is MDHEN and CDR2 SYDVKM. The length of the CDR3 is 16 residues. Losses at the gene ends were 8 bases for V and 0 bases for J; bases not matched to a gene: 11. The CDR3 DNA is TGTGCCAGCGGGTCTAGCGGTTTTACTAGCACAGATACGCAGTATTTT. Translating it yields CASGSSGFTSTDTQYF.

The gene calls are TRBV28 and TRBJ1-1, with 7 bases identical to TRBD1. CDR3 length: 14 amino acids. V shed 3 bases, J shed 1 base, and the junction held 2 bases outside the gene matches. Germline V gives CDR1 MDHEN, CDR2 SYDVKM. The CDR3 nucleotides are TGTGCCAGCAGTTTTCGACAGGGGAACACTGAAGCTTTCTTT. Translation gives CASSFRQGNTEAFF.